This note documents a single TCR beta chain sequence. Participant age was about 18 to 89 years, and participants resided in roughly 25 US areas. This specimen comes from a study of blood T cell repertoires in COVID-19. Across the study: Sites across the United States, Italy and Spain contributed samples from acute and convalescent COVID-19. Sample material is recorded as cDNA or gDNA derived from T cells, B-cell-depleted T cells, or PBMCs.

This CDR3 is built from 21 residues. Germline V lookup: CDR1 SGHRS, CDR2 YFSETQ. V was cut by 5 bases and J by 0 bases, with 32 bases left in between. Original methodology: Amplification of reference gene primers provided the estimated nucleated cell counts. Assay used: immunoSEQ multiplex PCR; TCRdb lists only in-frame clones, some missing. V, J and clone size are taken as reported in that table, and D and trimming were inferred from the DNA itself. Among 200,000 to 250,000 clones listed, around 90% were seen once. This chain links TRBV5-1 with TRBJ2-5; TRBD2 is a possible D gene (5 bases). Sequenced sample: PBMCs or T cells enriched from blood (not recorded which). This receptor was identified in a woman aged 50 to 60 with acute COVID-19. CDR3 loop: CASRRADGRVGVRTYQETQYF. CDR3 nucleotides: TGCGCCAGCAGAAGGGCCGACGGTAGGGTCGGGGTTAGAACCTACCAAGAGACCCAGTACTTC.